The rows below give T cell receptor beta chains drawn from one sample of a study of blood T cell repertoires in COVID-19. Produced via immunoSEQ multiplex PCR; TCRdb's table is partial and in-frame only. Among over 250,000 clones listed, approximately 85% were seen once. The specimen was peripheral blood. These receptors came from a woman aged 70-85 years with acute or convalescent COVID-19. Each CDR3 is given with its conserved first and last residue. The order of the fields is clone size, V gene, J gene, D gene, CDR3 length, CDR3 DNA, CDR3 protein. A D gene is named only where the DNA matches it firmly. Clone size, where shown, is once, few, many, or a class for clones that have expanded.

>.|TRBV13|TRBJ1-1|.|15
TGTGCCAGCAGCCCGGGCCCCTCGGGGGACACTGAAGCTTTCTTT
CASSPGPSGDTEAFF
>.|TRBV12-5|TRBJ2-7|.|15
TGTGCTAGTGGTCTCCGGGGGAAACCACCCTACGAGCAGTACTTC
CASGLRGKPPYEQYF
>few|TRBV5-1|TRBJ1-1|TRBD1|13
TGCGCCAGCAGGACAGGGGAGGGCACTGAAGCTTTCTTT
CASRTGEGTEAFF
>.|TRBV19|TRBJ1-5|.|16
TGTGCCAGTAGTATTTATCGGGGGGCGGGGGTCGGAGCCCAGCATTTT
CASSIYRGAGVGAQHF
>.|TRBV3-1/TRBV3-2|TRBJ1-1|.|14
TGTGCCAGCAGTAGTACAGGGCGGTTTTCTGAAGCTTTCTTT
CASSSTGRFSEAFF
>.|TRBV7-9|TRBJ2-7|.|15
TGTGCCAGCAGCTTAGCGCAGGCTGCCCCCTACGAGCAGTACTTC
CASSLAQAAPYEQYF
>.|TRBV5-4|TRBJ2-5|.|14
TGTGCCAGCAGCTTAACAGTCGGCCAAGAGACCCAGTACTTC
CASSLTVGQETQYF
>once|TRBV5-1|TRBJ2-7|TRBD2|15
TGCGCCACCAAACAACTAGCGGGGATCTCCTACGAGCAGTACTTC
CATKQLAGISYEQYF
>.|TRBV12-3/TRBV12-4|TRBJ1-2|.|12
TGTGCCAGCAGTTTTCAGGCGGGCGGCTACACCTTC
CASSFQAGGYTF
>.|TRBV9|TRBJ1-6|.|17
TGTGCCAGCAGCGTAGGCCCCGCGGACACTTATAATTCACCCCTCCACTTT
CASSVGPADTYNSPLHF
>once|TRBV2|TRBJ1-4|TRBD1|14
TGTGCCAGCGGCCTCCGGGACAGGGCCGAAAAACTGTTTTTT
CASGLRDRAEKLFF
>few|TRBV28|TRBJ1-5|.|15
TGTGCCAGCAGTTTACGCAGGGGTTGGCGTCAGCCCCAGCATTTT
CASSLRRGWRQPQHF
>.|TRBV5-1|TRBJ2-5|TRBD2|16
TGCGCCAGCAGCTTGGCCGAAGCGGGGGGGCAAGAGACCCAGTACTTC
CASSLAEAGGQETQYF
>.|TRBV5-1|TRBJ1-4|TRBD1|16
TGCGCCAGCAGCTTGGTAGGGGGACAGAAAGACGCTGGACTGTTTTTT
CASSLVGGQKDAGLFF
>.|TRBV9|TRBJ1-2|TRBD1|14
TGTGCCAGCAGCGCCGGACAGGTCGGCTATGGCTACACCTTC
CASSAGQVGYGYTF
>.|TRBV3-1/TRBV3-2|TRBJ1-3|.|16
TGTGCCAGCAGCCAAGACCGACAGGCTCTGGGAAACACCATATATTTT
CASSQDRQALGNTIYF
>once|TRBV30|TRBJ2-1|TRBD1|15
TGTGCCTGGAGTGTACACGGGACAGGGGTGGATGAGCAGTTCTTC
CAWSVHGTGVDEQFF
>few|TRBV10-2|TRBJ1-1|TRBD1|13
TGCGCCAGCACAGACAGGGTGGACACTGAAGCTTTCTTT
CASTDRVDTEAFF
>.|TRBV19|TRBJ2-3|TRBD1|14
TGTGCCAGTAGTACGGGACAGGGCGGAGATACGCAGTATTTT
CASSTGQGGDTQYF
>.|TRBV19|TRBJ2-2|TRBD1|16
TGTGCCAGTAGTATCCCCCCCAACAGGGGCGCCGGGGAGCTGTTTTTT
CASSIPPNRGAGELFF
>.|TRBV5-4|TRBJ1-2|.|13
TGTGCCAGCAGCTTGGCAGGGGTCTATGGCTACACCTTC
CASSLAGVYGYTF
>.|TRBV11-3|TRBJ2-7|.|12
TGTGCCAGTTCTGACAACTCCTACGAGCAGTACTTC
CASSDNSYEQYF
>.|TRBV19|TRBJ2-3|TRBD2|16
TGTGCCAGTAGTATAGTACCGGGACTAAGCACAGATACGCAGTATTTT
CASSIVPGLSTDTQYF
>.|TRBV10-3|TRBJ1-3|.|16
TGTGCCATCAGTGAGAGGTCAGGCACGGGAGGAAACACCATATATTTT
CAISERSGTGGNTIYF
>once|TRBV24-1|TRBJ2-5|TRBD2|17
TGTGCCACCAGTGATTCCCAAGCGGGGGGGCCGGCGGAGACCCAGTACTTC
CATSDSQAGGPAETQYF
>once|TRBV5-5|TRBJ2-7|TRBD1|15
TGTGCCAGCAGCTGGGGACAGGGTAGCTCCTACGAGCAGTACTTC
CASSWGQGSSYEQYF
>.|TRBV6-1|TRBJ1-5|TRBD1|18
TGTGCCAGCAGTGAGACGGGACAGGGTGTTAATAGCAATCAGCCCCAGCATTTT
CASSETGQGVNSNQPQHF
>few|TRBV7-9|TRBJ2-7|.|15
TGTGCCAGCAGCGACCCCCCCCGGCGGGGGCGTGAGCAGTACTTC
CASSDPPRRGREQYF
>.|TRBV29-1|TRBJ1-5|.|13
TGCAGCGTTGGCCCGGCGGGCAATCAGCCCCAGCATTTT
CSVGPAGNQPQHF
>.|TRBV10-3|TRBJ2-5|.|12
TGTGCCATCGGTAGGGGTAGGGAGACCCAGTACTTC
CAIGRGRETQYF
>.|TRBV5-6|TRBJ2-1|.|14
TGTGCCAGCAGCTTAGGAGACTCTTACAATGAGCAGTTCTTC
CASSLGDSYNEQFF
>.|TRBV13|TRBJ1-1|TRBD1|15
TGTGCCAGCAGCTTAGTGGCAGGGGGCGGCACTGAAGCTTTCTTT
CASSLVAGGGTEAFF
>once|TRBV15|TRBJ2-3|TRBD2|16
TGTGCCACCAGCAGAGATTTAGCGGGGGGGGTAGATACGCAGTATTTT
CATSRDLAGGVDTQYF
>.|TRBV19|TRBJ1-1|.|15
TGTGCCAGTAAGAGACAGCCTTTAACGAACACTGAAGCTTTCTTT
CASKRQPLTNTEAFF
>.|TRBV6-5|TRBJ1-6|.|13
TGTGCCAGCAGCCGCGCGGAGAATTCACCCCTCCACTTT
CASSRAENSPLHF